This T cell receptor (beta chain) was identified in a study of Tregs in tolerant kidney transplant recipients (dated by TCRdb to about 2019). Describing the broader study: Before combined kidney and bone marrow transplantation, this study identified donor-specific regulatory T cells using TCRbeta sequencing and then followed those same cells after transplant. TCRbeta repertoire sequencing was used in a few healthy controls to compare several methods for expanding Tregs specific for an allogeneic donor. General conclusions and limits of the study: Biological reproducibility was not examined directly, but technical replication error appeared to be minimal. Because the study included only a small number of patients, the results must be confirmed in larger populations and under other immunosuppression protocols. Expanding Tregs with activated donor B cells appeared to identify the most biologically relevant and donor-specific TCRbeta repertoire.

For TCRbeta CDR3 sequencing, genomic DNA was extracted from sorted cells using the QIAGEN DNeasy Blood and Tissue Kit. High-throughput TCRbeta CDR3 sequencing, which included PCR amplification with bias correction and internal controls, was done commercially through immunoSEQ. The original methods were these. Unique productive TCRbeta sequences were defined by CDR3 nucleotide sequence where primers matched, and otherwise by CDR3 amino acid sequence together with Vbeta and Jbeta genes. Sorting error was corrected by removing sequences shared between sorted populations at a frequency ratio of 2:1 or less, and the remaining shared sequences were assigned to the higher population. Sequences were defined as donor-reactive when expanded at least 5-fold in CFSE-low cells versus unstimulated cells and present at a frequency of at least 0.01% in CFSE-low cells. Repertoire divergence was quantified by Jensen-Shannon divergence calculated from the top 100 TCRbeta sequences ranked by frequency. For samples with multiple sequencing runs, sorting error was corrected separately for each run before the runs were pooled. Sourced from immuneACCESS, this table was stored by TCRdb with only in-frame sequences that have V and J called. A share of the clones is absent; for the studies checked, an unresolved V gene accounts for under half, and the remainder has no known explanation. That table supplies the V and J calls and clone size; D and trimming were determined from the DNA. Across this sample there are about 240,000 clones, with approximately 84% seen only once. Under 0.65% of the sample is held by the ten biggest clonotypes.

A remark on this clone: The antigen it recognizes is unknown. No much larger clone is present one base from it, and per-base qualities are unavailable.

Unstimulated Tregs (CD4+CD25+CD127-), CD4+ non-Tregs (CD4+CD25-), CD4 and CD8 cells were FACS-sorted from thawed PBMCs. Blood from healthy controls was obtained either from healthy volunteers or as purchased buffy coats. Healthy control blood was separated into PBMCs by Ficoll density gradient and cryopreserved, and patient PBMCs were collected both before and after transplant. CDR1 and CDR2 (MGHRA, YSYEKL) derive from the germline V gene. Cut back by 3 bases and 5 bases, the V and J ends lie 5 bases apart. Taken from cysteine to phenylalanine, the CDR3 has 12 residues. Only the CDR3 DNA is retained, 36 bases long and in frame from the first base.

Sequenced sample: CD4+ T cells from blood. The clonotype originates from a human donor in good health. This chain joins TRBV4-1 to TRBJ1-3, with no confidently assigned D gene. The CDR3 in this case is CASSHPRNTIYF. Here is the DNA: TGCGCCAGCAGCCACCCTAGAAACACCATATATTTT.